Reported below is one T cell receptor beta chain. The antigen this receptor binds is unknown. Per-nucleotide qualities are absent, and no much larger clonotype sits a single base away. Each collaborating institution followed its own protocols to collect whole blood in K2EDTA tubes. For TCRbeta analysis, collaborator samples were shipped as frozen whole blood, as isolated PBMCs, or as DNA extracted from either sample type. The data originate from a study of blood T cell repertoires in COVID-19 (dated by TCRdb to 2020 to 2021). Background on the whole study: Collaborator samples came from the United States, Italy and Spain and covered acute and convalescent phases of COVID-19. The material from the prospective study consisted of cDNA or gDNA derived from T cells, B-cell-depleted T cells, or PBMCs. Subjects who had been exposed to COVID-19, were actively infected with it, or had recovered from it provided the deeply sampled blood TCRbeta repertoires that made up the dataset. The repertoires were made available in a free public database intended to serve as a resource for research on the immune response to SARS-CoV-2. The samples were drawn from the first 160 participants of the ongoing ImmuneRACE study and from 1,254 subjects provided by 6 global collaborators. The sample metadata nearly always contained a de-identified subject ID, COVID-19 status, age in years and sex. Where available, HLA class I and class II types were obtained from metadata supplied by the sample provider rather than from assay-based typing.

TCRbeta CDR3 regions were amplified from genomic DNA using the immunoSEQ Assay, a bias-controlled multiplex PCR. Per the original workflow: Nucleated cell counts per sample were estimated from amplification of reference gene primers within the assay. To quantify the absolute abundance of each unique TCRbeta CDR3 rearrangement, sequence reads were collapsed and filtered. For each sample, productive Simpson clonality was calculated by taking the square root of Simpson's diversity index across productive rearrangements. TCRdb re-hosts the immuneACCESS table, in-frame sequences only. Its copies lack some clones; in the studies checked, an unresolved V gene accounts for under half of them, and the cause for the rest is not known. From that table come the V and J calls and clone size; the DNA was used to work out D and trimming. The sample table shows 140,000 to 150,000 clones, and approximately 80% are seen once. The ten biggest clones cover around 1.8% of the sample.

Per the germline V gene, LGHNA is the CDR1 and YNFKEQ is the CDR2. V is trimmed back by 1 base and J by 1 base, and the junction contains 5 bases that no gene match accounts for. The CDR3 holds 16 amino acids from the cysteine to the phenylalanine. Just CDR3 DNA is preserved here, 48 bases in frame from base 1. Overall study outcomes, separate from this receptor: How much clinical and demographic metadata was included differed by source and by participant, and the metadata was provided uncurated.

Material: peripheral blood. The rearrangement joined TRBV4-2 to TRBJ1-1, and TRBD1 matches 8 of the central bases. This clonotype was sampled from a woman aged 60 to 75 with acute or convalescent COVID-19. The DNA reads as follows: TGTGCCAGCAGCCAAGCGCAGGGGGCCGAGAACACTGAAGCTTTCTTT. Translated, this is CASSQAQGAENTEAFF.